The 29 T cell receptor beta chains presented below share a single source sample, sequenced in a study of T-cell reconstitution after alpha-beta-depleted transplantation in children. The authors prepared the TCRbeta library with unique molecular identifiers. One entry per CDR3 protein, called by TCRdb with MiXCR from the PCR reads. The repertoire holds a few hundred thousand distinct CDR3 sequences, with about 9.5% as singletons. The sequencing used PBMCs, collected before TCRalphabeta/CD19-depleted stem cell transplant. All receptors come from a boy in the first two years of life with acute myeloid leukemia, due to receive a stem cell transplant.

This clonotype was seen ten or more times. The V and J genes are TRBV5-4 and TRBJ2-7; D may be TRBD2 (6 bases). V was pared by 0 bases and J by 4 bases, with 17 bases between. The CDR3 totals 16 residues. The germline V gene encodes CDR1 SGHNT and CDR2 YYREEE (reference sequence). DNA of the CDR3: TGTGCCAGCAGCTTGGTACCCCAGGGAGGACCATACGAGCAGTACTTC. Encoded protein: CASSLVPQGGPYEQYF.

Ten or more counts support this clonotype. The chain carries TRBV5-6 and TRBJ2-1; the D gene is possibly TRBD1 (5 bases). CDR1 and CDR2 from the germline V gene are SGHDT and YYEEEE. The CDR3 spans 15 residues. Trimming took off 2 bases at V and 6 bases at J, with 15 bases between the two ends. CDR3 DNA sequence: TGTGCCAGCAGCTTACAGGCTCGGGCTGGCAATGAGCAGTTCTTC. Amino acid sequence: CASSLQARAGNEQFF.

At least ten counts were recorded for this clonotype. The chain has TRBV6-1 and TRBJ2-7, with TRBD1 matching 8 bases. With 11 bases clipped from V and 3 bases from J, the junction kept 6 bases outside the gene matches. Germline CDR1 MNHNS, CDR2 SASEGT. The CDR3 covers 12 residues. CDR3 nucleotide sequence: TGTGCCCGACGGACAGGGAGCTACGAGCAGTACTTC. Translation gives CARRTGSYEQYF.

In its sample, this clonotype was seen a few times. V is TRBV18 and J is TRBJ1-1, with D unclear. V was trimmed by 3 bases and J by 1 base, leaving 12 bases between them. The CDR3 contains 15 residues. CDR1 is KGHSH and CDR2 is LQKENI in the germline V gene. The CDR3, as DNA: TGTGCCAGCTCACCGGTCTTGATAGAGAACACTGAAGCTTTCTTT. Its protein product is CASSPVLIENTEAFF.

This clonotype was recorded a few times. This chain links TRBV30 with TRBJ2-3; D gene ambiguous. This CDR3 is built from 13 residues. With 0 bases removed from V and 1 base from J, the gap between germline ends came to 5 bases. Germline CDR1 reads GTSNPN; CDR2 reads SVGIG (reference sequence). CDR3 sequence: CAWSVAGTDTQYF. In nucleotides, the CDR3 is TGTGCCTGGAGTGTAGCAGGCACAGATACGCAGTATTTT.

This clonotype was picked up many times. The rearrangement joins TRBV12-3 or TRBV12-4 to TRBJ1-4; 9 bases are shared with TRBD1. V dropped 5 bases and J dropped 9; count of bases not matched to a gene: 10. The CDR3 sequence is 15 residues long. CDR3 region: CASSITGTGFKKLFF. CDR3 DNA sequence: TGTGCCAGCAGTATTACCGGGACAGGGTTTAAAAAACTGTTTTTT.

This clonotype has ten or more counts. The chain uses TRBV7-2 and TRBJ1-6; TRBD1 agrees at 8 bases. The ends lost 2 bases at V and 6 bases at J; junction bases unmatched: 9. The CDR3 has 17 residues. Looked up from germline, CDR1 is SGHTA and CDR2 is FQGNSA. In DNA, the CDR3 is TGTGCCAGCAGCTTAAGCGGACAGGGTTCCCCTAATTCACCCCTCCACTTT. Protein product: CASSLSGQGSPNSPLHF.

The sample holds many counts of this clonotype. This sequence joins TRBV4-2 and TRBJ2-3; 7 bases are a match to TRBD2. Germline V lookup: CDR1 LGHNA, CDR2 YNFKEQ. With 1 base clipped from V and 1 base from J, the junction kept 11 bases outside the gene matches. This CDR3 contains 18 residues. CDR3 amino acids: CASSQGPPGGMGTDTQYF. CDR3 sequence (DNA): TGTGCCAGCAGCCAAGGGCCGCCCGGGGGGATGGGCACAGATACGCAGTATTTT.

This clonotype was recorded many times. The rearrangement links TRBV5-5 to TRBJ2-3; D possibly corresponds to TRBD2 (6 bases). Trimming stripped 4 bases from V and 0 bases from J, with 12 bases between. The CDR3 runs 15 residues. Germline loops: CDR1 SGHKS, CDR2 YYEKEE (reference sequence). As DNA, the CDR3 is TGTGCCAGCAGCCTTCGTAGCGGTAGCACAGATACGCAGTATTTT. Its protein product is CASSLRSGSTDTQYF.

This clonotype showed up many times. The chain joins TRBV12-3 or TRBV12-4 to TRBJ2-5; D possibly corresponds to TRBD2 (6 bases). The CDR3 contains 14 residues. The V end lost 8 bases, the J end lost 2 bases, and 15 bases lay between the germline ends. CDR3 in amino acids: CASSRSLAQETQYF. DNA for the CDR3: TGTGCCAGCTCCCGGAGTCTAGCGCAAGAGACCCAGTACTTC.

On this clonotype itself: This may be a read error, as it is one base from a much larger clone. V usage is TRBV28 and J usage is TRBJ2-5, with D tentatively TRBD1 (5 bases). The CDR3 totals 13 residues. Germline CDR1 and CDR2: MDHEN and SYDVKM. Here the CDR3 reads CVSQRQLRETQYF. The CDR3 bases are TGTGTCAGCCAACGACAGTTACGAGAGACCCAGTACTTC.

This clonotype occurred many times. The V and J genes are TRBV5-1 and TRBJ2-3, with TRBD2 as a possible D gene (6 bases). V gave up 1 base and J gave up 3 bases, with 9 bases separating them. Germline CDR1 and CDR2: SGHRS and YFSETQ. This CDR3 is 14 amino acids long. CDR3 DNA sequence: TGCGCCAGCAGCTTGTCGGCGGGGACAGATACGCAGTATTTT. This codes for CASSLSAGTDTQYF.

The rearrangement uses TRBV20-1 and TRBJ2-1; no firm D call. Trimming cost V 1 base and J 6 bases, with 13 bases left between them. Per germline, CDR1 DFQATT and CDR2 SNEGSKA (reference sequence). The CDR3 extends over 14 amino acids. The CDR3 DNA is TGCAGTGCTAGAGGCCCTAATGGCGGCAATGAGCAGTTCTTC. Its protein product is CSARGPNGGNEQFF.

This clonotype was seen a handful of times. The V gene is TRBV5-1, the J gene TRBJ1-2; D is possibly TRBD1 (6 bases). The CDR3 covers 13 residues. CDR1 and CDR2 from the germline V gene are SGHRS and YFSETQ. V was clipped by 1 base and J by 3 bases, with 7 bases between them. DNA of the CDR3: TGCGCCAGCAGCTTGAAGGGGGACTATGGCTACACCTTC. Amino acids: CASSLKGDYGYTF.

V usage is TRBV6-2 or TRBV6-3 and J usage is TRBJ2-7; TRBD1 is a possible D gene (6 bases). The CDR3 spans 16 residues. CDR1 and CDR2 from the germline V gene are MNHEY and SVGEGT. The V and J ends lost 6 bases and 1 base respectively, with 19 bases between them. CDR3 region: CASSHRTEDYSYEQYF. The DNA of the CDR3 is TGTGCCAGCAGCCACCGGACAGAGGATTATTCCTACGAGCAGTACTTC.

This clonotype occurred a few times. The DNA of the CDR3 is TGTGCCAGCAGTTACGGGGGTATACCCACAGATACGCAGTATTTT. Encoded protein: CASSYGGIPTDTQYF. The chain carries TRBV6-5 and TRBJ2-3; TRBD1 or TRBD2 may be the D gene (5 bases each). Trimming left V 2 bases short and J 2 bases short, with 11 bases between. Per the germline V gene, CDR1 is MNHEY and CDR2 is SVGAGI. This CDR3 contains 15 residues.

At least ten counts were recorded for this clonotype. The chain recombines TRBV28 with TRBJ2-5, with 12 bases fitting TRBD2. Losses at the gene ends were 2 bases for V and 4 bases for J; bases not matched to a gene: 2. This CDR3 has 15 residues. Germline V gene data show CDR1 as MDHEN and CDR2 as SYDVKM. CDR3 DNA sequence: TGTGCCAGCAGTTTAAGGACTAGCGGGGCAGAGACCCAGTACTTC. Its translation is CASSLRTSGAETQYF.

The table lists this clonotype with many counts. CDR3 loop: CASSPGAAPSGNTIYF. CDR3 nucleotides: TGTGCCAGCAGCCCGGGGGCGGCACCCTCTGGAAACACCATATATTTT. The rearrangement uses TRBV7-3 and TRBJ1-3; D perhaps matches TRBD1 (6 bases). V was cut by 5 bases and J by 0 bases, with 14 bases left in between. The CDR3 loop spans 16 amino acids. Germline V CDR1 and CDR2: SGHTA, FQGTGA. Full variable domain (rest looked up from reference TRBV7-3 and TRBJ1-3): GAGVSQTPSNKVTEKGKYVELRCDPISGHTALYWYRQSLGQGPEFLIYFQGTGAADDSGLPNDRFFAVRPEGSVSTLKIQRTERGDSAVYLCASSPGAAPSGNTIYFGEGSWLTVV.

Ten or more counts support this clonotype. V is TRBV7-9 and J is TRBJ2-2; either TRBD1 or TRBD2 may supply D (5 bases each). Trimming removed 1 base at V and 0 bases at J, with 9 bases between. The CDR3 length is 16 residues. Germline CDR1 SEHNR, CDR2 FQNEAQ (reference sequence). This CDR3 is CASSLDRGANTGELFF. The CDR3 DNA follows: TGTGCCAGCAGCTTAGATCGGGGCGCGAACACCGGGGAGCTGTTTTTT.

This clonotype was observed at least ten times. The V and J genes are TRBV12-3 or TRBV12-4 and TRBJ2-5; D not certain. Trimming left V 9 bases short and J 1 base short, with 12 bases between. This CDR3 contains 13 residues. In DNA, the CDR3 is TGTGCCAGTATAGATGCCGGCCAAGAGACCCAGTACTTC. Amino acid sequence: CASIDAGQETQYF.

This chain joins TRBV11-3 and TRBJ2-3, with 9 bases fitting TRBD2. Germline V gives CDR1 SGHNT, CDR2 YENEEA. With V trimmed by 1 base and J by 2 bases, 4 bases remained unmatched. CDR3 length: 16 amino acids. The CDR3 region has the DNA TGTGCCAGCAGCTTAGGGTCTAGCGGGGTCACAGATACGCAGTATTTT. It translates to CASSLGSSGVTDTQYF.

This clonotype has a count of ten or more. The gene calls are TRBV5-1 and TRBJ2-7; weak D call: TRBD1 (6 bases). Trimming took off 2 bases at V and 6 bases at J, with 15 bases between the two ends. The CDR3 has 14 residues. The germline gives CDR1 SGHRS, CDR2 YFSETQ. CDR3 bases: TGCGCCAGCAGCTTCCGGGACAAAAACTCCGAGCAGTACTTC. Amino acid sequence: CASSFRDKNSEQYF.

About this clonotype: This may stem from a read error, because a much larger clone lies one nucleotide away. The CDR3 carries no conserved terminal phenylalanine or tryptophan, so it likely arises from a read error. The rearrangement joins TRBV7-2 to TRBJ2-7; the D call may be TRBD1 or TRBD2 (5 bases each). From germline, CDR1 is SGHTA and CDR2 FQGNSA. Trimming took 3 bases from V and 2 from J, leaving 14 bases between them. The CDR3 consists of 15 residues. The CDR3 nucleotides read TGTGCCAGCAGCTTGTACGGGGCCGCCGCCTACGAGCAGTACCTC. Translation: CASSLYGAAAYEQYL.

In this sample, this clonotype turned up many times. This chain links TRBV5-1 with TRBJ2-3, with 11 bases aligning to TRBD2. The CDR3 runs to 15 residues. From germline, CDR1 is SGHRS and CDR2 YFSETQ. The ends lost 7 bases at V and 4 bases at J; junction bases unmatched: 8. CDR3 in amino acids: CASDLAGGRADTQYF. For the CDR3, the DNA is TGCGCCAGCGATCTAGCGGGAGGAAGGGCAGATACGCAGTATTTT.

This chain uses TRBV19 with TRBJ1-1; D not certain. Germline V gives CDR1 LNHDA, CDR2 SQIVND (reference sequence). This CDR3 spans 12 amino acids. Trimming took 7 bases from V and 3 from J, leaving 9 bases between them. The CDR3 loop is CASTNVDTEAFF. As DNA, the CDR3 is TGTGCCAGTACCAACGTCGACACTGAAGCTTTCTTT.

Of note for this clonotype: One base away lies a much larger clone, so this may be a sequencing read error. The chain couples TRBV28 to TRBJ2-1; D is ambiguous. The CDR3 totals 13 residues. Germline V gene sequence: CDR1 MDHEN, CDR2 SYDVKM. The germline V and J ends were trimmed by 6 bases and 3 bases, with 9 bases remaining between them. CDR3 sequence (DNA): TGTGCCAGCAGCACAGACTGCTACAATGAGCAGTTCTTC. Its translation is CASSTDCYNEQFF.

This clonotype was counted ten times or more. The chain employs TRBV29-1 and TRBJ1-1; D is undetermined. The CDR3 consists of 11 residues. Germline V gene data show CDR1 as SQVTM and CDR2 as ANQGSEA. Trimming pared 3 bases from V and 7 bases from J, leaving 9 bases between. This CDR3 is CSVDQDLEAFF. CDR3 coding DNA: TGCAGCGTTGACCAGGACCTTGAAGCTTTCTTT. The full variable domain, completed using reference TRBV29-1 and TRBJ1-1, is SAVISQKPSRDICQRGTSLTIQCQVDSQVTMMFWYRQQPGQSLTLIATANQGSEATYESGFVIDKFPISRPNLTFSTLTVSNMSPEDSSIYLCSVDQDLEAFFGQGTRLTVV.

Ten or more counts support this clonotype. The chain recombines TRBV10-3 with TRBJ1-1, with D tentatively TRBD1 (6 bases). Per the germline V gene, CDR1 is ENHRY and CDR2 is SYGVKD. The V end was cut by 3 bases, the J end by 6 bases, with 17 bases between. The CDR3 is 15 amino acids. CDR3 DNA sequence: TGTGCCATCAGTGACCCCAGTGGTGGGGGGCCTGAAGCTTTCTTT. It encodes CAISDPSGGGPEAFF.

This clonotype has just a few counts. This sequence joins TRBV12-3 or TRBV12-4 and TRBJ2-1, with D perhaps matching TRBD1 (6 bases). V dropped 3 bases and J dropped 8 bases, with 14 bases sitting between them. The CDR3 has 14 residues. The CDR3 coding sequence is TGTGCCAGCAGTTTTCAATTAGGGGGAGATGAGCAGTTCTTC. Its protein is CASSFQLGGDEQFF.